Listed below are T cell receptor beta chains from one sample, sequenced in a study of shared clonotypes between healthy human individuals. Sequenced by immunoSEQ multiplex PCR; TCRdb stores in-frame clones only, minus some. In the table there are more than 2,000,000 clones, 90% to 95% of which are singletons. Sample: naive CD4+ T cells from PBMCs. These receptors all stem from a man aged 18 to 29 in good health. Some clones in this sample may be carry-over from other donors' samples. The CDR3 runs from the conserved cysteine through the conserved F or W. Fields, in order: D gene, clone size, J gene, V gene, CDR3 protein, CDR3 DNA. A D gene is named only where the DNA matches it firmly. Expanded clones get a size class; other rows say once, few or many, or leave the size out.

D gene: TRBD2
clone size: .
J gene: TRBJ2-1
V gene: TRBV5-1
CDR3 protein: CASSPRGGGAFF
CDR3 DNA: TGCGCCAGCAGCCCCCGCGGGGGGGGTGCGTTCTTC

D gene: TRBD1
clone size: .
J gene: TRBJ1-1
V gene: TRBV6-5
CDR3 protein: CASSPGTVNTEAFF
CDR3 DNA: TGTGCCAGCAGTCCCGGGACAGTGAACACTGAAGCTTTCTTT

D gene: .
clone size: once
J gene: TRBJ2-1
V gene: TRBV27
CDR3 protein: CASEWGGKGYNEQFF
CDR3 DNA: TGTGCCAGTGAATGGGGCGGTAAGGGATACAATGAGCAGTTCTTC

D gene: TRBD2
clone size: .
J gene: TRBJ2-2
V gene: TRBV11-2
CDR3 protein: CASSWASGRSSGELFF
CDR3 DNA: TGTGCCAGCAGCTGGGCTAGCGGGAGATCGTCCGGGGAGCTGTTTTTT

D gene: .
clone size: .
J gene: TRBJ1-2
V gene: TRBV28
CDR3 protein: CASRYFGWSGYTF
CDR3 DNA: TGTGCCAGCAGATACTTCGGGTGGTCTGGCTACACCTTC

D gene: .
clone size: .
J gene: TRBJ2-3
V gene: TRBV5-1
CDR3 protein: CASSPGFTDTQYF
CDR3 DNA: TGCGCCAGCAGCCCGGGATTCACAGATACGCAGTATTTT

D gene: .
clone size: .
J gene: TRBJ2-2
V gene: TRBV21-1
CDR3 protein: CATPQGSNTGELFF
CDR3 DNA: TGTGCCACTCCTCAGGGATCGAACACCGGGGAGCTGTTTTTT

D gene: .
clone size: .
J gene: TRBJ1-2
V gene: TRBV6-5
CDR3 protein: CASSRTSNYGYTF
CDR3 DNA: TGTGCCAGCAGTCGGACGAGTAACTATGGCTACACCTTC

D gene: TRBD2
clone size: .
J gene: TRBJ2-5
V gene: TRBV14
CDR3 protein: CASSQDRTSGRAEETQYF
CDR3 DNA: TGTGCCAGCAGCCAAGATCGTACTAGCGGGAGGGCCGAAGAGACCCAGTACTTC

D gene: .
clone size: once
J gene: TRBJ2-7
V gene: TRBV5-1
CDR3 protein: CASSPGQSYEQYF
CDR3 DNA: TGCGCCAGCAGCCCCGGACAGTCCTACGAGCAGTACTTC

D gene: TRBD2
clone size: .
J gene: TRBJ2-3
V gene: TRBV5-1
CDR3 protein: CASSLEASGTDTQYF
CDR3 DNA: TGCGCCAGCAGCTTGGAGGCTAGCGGAACAGATACGCAGTATTTT

D gene: .
clone size: .
J gene: TRBJ2-7
V gene: TRBV28
CDR3 protein: CASSDLRGSFGDEQYF
CDR3 DNA: TGTGCCAGCAGTGACCTCAGGGGATCATTCGGTGACGAGCAGTACTTC

D gene: TRBD1
clone size: once
J gene: TRBJ1-4
V gene: TRBV7-8
CDR3 protein: CASSPFGQAIGEKLFF
CDR3 DNA: TGTGCCAGCAGCCCCTTCGGACAGGCCATTGGTGAAAAACTGTTTTTT

D gene: .
clone size: .
J gene: TRBJ1-1
V gene: TRBV6-5
CDR3 protein: CASSYSRLNTEAFF
CDR3 DNA: TGTGCCAGCAGTTACTCCAGGTTGAACACTGAAGCTTTCTTT

D gene: .
clone size: .
J gene: TRBJ2-5
V gene: TRBV19
CDR3 protein: CASSSPPGRTAKQETQYF
CDR3 DNA: TGTGCCAGTAGTTCTCCCCCAGGAAGGACAGCAAAACAAGAGACCCAGTACTTC

D gene: TRBD1
clone size: once
J gene: TRBJ1-2
V gene: TRBV28
CDR3 protein: CASSGQGGNGYTF
CDR3 DNA: TGTGCCAGCAGTGGACAGGGTGGCAATGGCTACACCTTC

D gene: .
clone size: .
J gene: TRBJ2-1
V gene: TRBV11-3
CDR3 protein: CASSLVGDEQFF
CDR3 DNA: TGTGCCAGCAGCTTGGTAGGGGATGAGCAGTTCTTC

D gene: .
clone size: .
J gene: TRBJ1-5
V gene: TRBV7-9
CDR3 protein: CASSSGTANQPQHF
CDR3 DNA: TGTGCCAGCAGCTCCGGGACGGCAAATCAGCCCCAGCATTTT

D gene: .
clone size: .
J gene: TRBJ2-1
V gene: TRBV7-9
CDR3 protein: CASSLLLRTLYNEQFF
CDR3 DNA: TGTGCCAGCAGCCTACTCCTGAGGACCCTCTACAATGAGCAGTTCTTC

D gene: TRBD1
clone size: .
J gene: TRBJ2-3
V gene: TRBV5-5
CDR3 protein: CASSFLVGQGTNTQYF
CDR3 DNA: TGTGCCAGCAGCTTCCTCGTTGGACAGGGGACGAATACGCAGTATTTT

D gene: .
clone size: .
J gene: TRBJ1-3
V gene: TRBV6-5
CDR3 protein: CASRYGNTIYF
CDR3 DNA: TGTGCCAGCAGATATGGAAACACCATATATTTT

D gene: .
clone size: once
J gene: TRBJ1-3
V gene: TRBV11-2
CDR3 protein: CASSSGRFSGNTIYF
CDR3 DNA: TGTGCCAGCAGCTCCGGACGGTTCTCTGGAAACACCATATATTTT

D gene: .
clone size: once
J gene: TRBJ1-1
V gene: TRBV11-2
CDR3 protein: CATLRENTEAFF
CDR3 DNA: TGTGCCACTCTCAGGGAGAACACTGAAGCTTTCTTT

D gene: TRBD2
clone size: once
J gene: TRBJ2-7
V gene: TRBV6-6
CDR3 protein: CASSPAGDTSYEQYF
CDR3 DNA: TGTGCCAGCAGTCCAGCGGGGGACACCTCCTACGAGCAGTACTTC

D gene: TRBD1
clone size: .
J gene: TRBJ2-2
V gene: TRBV5-1
CDR3 protein: CASSLPTGENTGELFF
CDR3 DNA: TGCGCCAGCAGCCTACCGACAGGGGAGAACACCGGGGAGCTGTTTTTT

D gene: TRBD2
clone size: .
J gene: TRBJ2-7
V gene: TRBV11-1
CDR3 protein: CASSSSSGVSYEQYF
CDR3 DNA: TGTGCCAGCAGCTCATCTAGCGGGGTTTCCTACGAGCAGTACTTC

D gene: TRBD2
clone size: once
J gene: TRBJ2-1
V gene: TRBV5-1
CDR3 protein: CASSSPPGTSGANEQFF
CDR3 DNA: TGCGCCAGCAGCTCCCCACCCGGGACTAGCGGGGCCAATGAGCAGTTCTTC

D gene: .
clone size: .
J gene: TRBJ2-3
V gene: TRBV7-2
CDR3 protein: CASSLAGPSTDTQYF
CDR3 DNA: TGTGCCAGCAGCTTAGCTGGGCCAAGCACAGATACGCAGTATTTT

D gene: TRBD2
clone size: .
J gene: TRBJ2-3
V gene: TRBV6-1
CDR3 protein: CASRLLATNTDTQYF
CDR3 DNA: TGTGCCAGCAGACTACTAGCGACCAACACAGATACGCAGTATTTT

D gene: .
clone size: .
J gene: TRBJ1-2
V gene: TRBV25-1
CDR3 protein: CASSSNYGYTF
CDR3 DNA: TGTGCCAGCAGTTCGAACTATGGCTACACCTTC